Listed here is a single T cell receptor (beta chain). This record comes from a study of HIV-infected patients and healthy controls. The V end was cut by 6 bases, the J end by 6 bases, with 15 bases between. CDR1 is MDHEN and CDR2 is SYDVKM in the germline V gene. CDR3 length equals 14 residues. In TCRdb, the 5' RACE reads were re-called with MiXCR into one record per CDR3 protein. The profile shows about 67,000 distinct CDR3 sequences, less than 20% of them singletons. The sequence was collected from a human donor in good health. The sample was CD4+ T cells from blood. The chain uses TRBV28 and TRBJ2-1; D assignment may be TRBD1 or TRBD2 (5 bases each). The chain's CDR3 is CASSYTGTVNEQFF. The DNA for the CDR3 is TGTGCCAGCAGCTATACCGGGACGGTCAATGAGCAGTTCTTC.